The 10 T cell receptor beta chains below were found in one sample sequenced in a study of T cell responses to AZD1222 COVID-19 vaccine. Method: immunoSEQ multiplex PCR; TCRdb's copy keeps in-frame clones and lacks some. Seen here are some 48,000 clones, 80% to 90% observed once, and the top ten hold less than 9%. The material sequenced was peripheral blood, taken 28 days after the second AZD1222 dose. These receptors were collected from an adult who received the AZD1222 COVID-19 vaccine.

The chain is built from TRBV5-6 and TRBJ2-7; 14 nucleotides align to TRBD2. This CDR3 contains 16 residues. Per germline, CDR1 SGHDT and CDR2 YYEEEE. The trim removed 3 bases at V and 5 bases at J, leaving 7 bases unmatched. CDR3 nucleotides: TGTGCCAGCAGCTCGGGACTAGCGGGAGTTTACGACGAGCAGTACTTC. Translation: CASSSGLAGVYDEQYF. Based on the CDR3 plus reference TRBV5-6 and TRBJ2-7, the full variable domain is DAGVTQSPTHLIKTRGQQVTLRCSPKSGHDTVSWYQQALGQGPQFIFQYYEEEERQRGNFPDRFSGHQFPNYSSELNVNALLLGDSALYLCASSSGLAGVYDEQYFGPGTRLTVT.

V usage is TRBV7-6 and J usage is TRBJ2-5, with a tentative D call TRBD1 (7 bases). V was clipped by 2 bases and J by 0 bases, with 13 bases between them. The CDR3 runs 16 residues. Germline-derived CDR1 and CDR2 are SGHVS and FNYEAQ. The CDR3 bases are TGTGCCAGCAGCTTAAACTCAGGGGGGAACCAAGAGACCCAGTACTTC. Translating it yields CASSLNSGGNQETQYF. The complete variable domain, with remaining parts taken from reference TRBV7-6 and TRBJ2-5, reads GAGVSQSPRYKVTKRGQDVALRCDPISGHVSLYWYRQALGQGPEFLTYFNYEAQQDKSGLPNDRFSAERPEGSISTLTIQRTEQRDSAMYRCASSLNSGGNQETQYFGPGTRLLVL.

CDR3 residues: CASSPQGREAFF. CDR3 in DNA: TGTGCCAGCTCACCACAGGGGCGTGAAGCTTTCTTT. The chain combines TRBV18 with TRBJ1-1, with D perhaps TRBD1 (5 bases). The germline CDR1 and CDR2 sequences are KGHSH and LQKENI. V was cut by 1 base and J by 7 bases, with 7 bases left in between. This CDR3 comprises 12 residues.

The chain links TRBV6-6 to TRBJ1-5; no definite D call. Germline V gene data show CDR1 as MNHNY and CDR2 as SVGAGI (reference sequence). The CDR3 sequence is 16 residues long. V lost 6 bases, J lost 6 bases, and 21 bases lay in between. The CDR3 coding sequence is TGTGCCAGCAGCCCTGGGCGATCCCTTTGGAGTCAGCCCCAGCATTTT. It encodes CASSPGRSLWSQPQHF.

The chain joins TRBV18 to TRBJ2-5; D gene uncertain. Germline assignment: CDR1 KGHSH and CDR2 LQKENI. The V and J ends lost 3 bases and 4 bases respectively, with 15 bases between them. CDR3 length: 15 residues. The CDR3 loop is CASSPSLGTRETQYF. The DNA for the CDR3 is TGTGCCAGCTCACCGAGCCTGGGAACACGAGAGACCCAGTACTTC.

J is TRBJ1-2 and V is TRBV28; D possibly corresponds to TRBD1 (6 bases). Germline V gene data show CDR1 as MDHEN and CDR2 as SYDVKM. The CDR3 is 13 amino acids. Trimming left V 6 bases short and J 5 bases short, with 13 bases between. The CDR3 spells CASSLGQLYGYTF. CDR3 DNA: TGTGCCAGCAGCCTCGGACAGCTTTATGGCTACACCTTC.

The rearrangement joins TRBV19 to TRBJ1-4; possible D gene TRBD1, 6 bases. V shed 5 bases and J shed 8 bases, with 12 bases lying between them. Germline-derived CDR1 and CDR2 are LNHDA and SQIVND (reference sequence). The CDR3 runs to 13 residues. The CDR3 protein is CASSPRQVEKLFF. The CDR3 DNA reads TGTGCCAGTAGTCCACGACAGGTCGAAAAACTGTTTTTT. Full variable domain (missing parts from reference TRBV19 and TRBJ1-4): DGGITQSPKYLFRKEGQNVTLSCEQNLNHDAMYWYRQDPGQGLRLIYYSQIVNDFQKGDIAEGYSVSREKKESFPLTVTSAQKNPTAFYLCASSPRQVEKLFFGSGTQLSVL.

The chain uses TRBV5-5 and TRBJ2-7; D is possibly TRBD1 (5 bases). V gave up 4 bases and J gave up 5 bases, with 19 bases separating them. The germline V gene encodes CDR1 SGHKS and CDR2 YYEKEE (reference sequence). The CDR3 has 15 amino acids. In DNA form, the CDR3 reads TGTGCCAGCAGCGTGGACCTGACCAGGGTCAACGAGCAGTACTTC. Translation gives CASSVDLTRVNEQYF.

This clone has just a few counts. The rearrangement links TRBV28 to TRBJ2-3; possible D gene TRBD1, 5 bases. The CDR3 is 15 residues long. V was clipped by 6 bases and J by 5 bases, with 18 bases between them. The germline V gene has CDR1 MDHEN and CDR2 SYDVKM. CDR3 sequence (DNA): TGTGCCAGCAGCCCCGGCTGGATTCAGGGAGATACGCAGTATTTT. Residues: CASSPGWIQGDTQYF.

The CDR3: CASSQDLGGTIYF. Written as DNA, the CDR3 is TGTGCCAGCAGCCAAGATCTGGGGGGCACCATATATTTT. The J gene is TRBJ1-3, the V gene TRBV14; D may be TRBD1 (5 bases). This CDR3 is 13 amino acids long. Germline V gives CDR1 SGHDN, CDR2 FVKESK. Trimming removed 0 bases from V and 9 bases from J, with 9 bases in between. The complete variable domain, with remaining parts taken from reference TRBV14 and TRBJ1-3, reads EAGVTQFPSHSVIEKGQTVTLRCDPISGHDNLYWYRRVMGKEIKFLLHFVKESKQDESGMPNNRFLAERTGGTYSTLKVQPAELEDSGVYFCASSQDLGGTIYFGEGSWLTVV.